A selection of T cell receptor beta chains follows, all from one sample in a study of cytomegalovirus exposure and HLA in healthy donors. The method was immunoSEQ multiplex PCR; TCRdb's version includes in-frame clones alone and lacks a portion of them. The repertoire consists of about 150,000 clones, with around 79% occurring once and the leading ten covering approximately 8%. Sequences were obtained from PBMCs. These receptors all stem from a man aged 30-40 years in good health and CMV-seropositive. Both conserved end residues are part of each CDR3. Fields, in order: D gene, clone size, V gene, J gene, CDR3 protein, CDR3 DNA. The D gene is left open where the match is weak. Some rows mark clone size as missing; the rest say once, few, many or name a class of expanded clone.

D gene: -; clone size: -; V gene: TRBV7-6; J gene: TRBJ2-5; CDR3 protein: CASSLMSGHETQYF; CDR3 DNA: TGTGCCAGCAGCTTAATGTCAGGGCACGAGACCCAGTACTTC
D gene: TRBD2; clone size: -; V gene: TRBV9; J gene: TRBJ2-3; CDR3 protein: CASSVASGRTDTQYF; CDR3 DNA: TGTGCCAGCAGCGTAGCGAGCGGGAGAACAGATACGCAGTATTTT
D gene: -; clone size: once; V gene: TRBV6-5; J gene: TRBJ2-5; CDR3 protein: CASSSFSLGLQETQYF; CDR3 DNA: TGTGCCAGCAGTTCCTTTTCCCTTGGCCTCCAAGAGACCCAGTACTTC
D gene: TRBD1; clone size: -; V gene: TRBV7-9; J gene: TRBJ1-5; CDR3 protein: CASSLGQEGPQHF; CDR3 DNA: TGTGCCAGCAGCCTGGGACAGGAAGGGCCCCAGCATTTT
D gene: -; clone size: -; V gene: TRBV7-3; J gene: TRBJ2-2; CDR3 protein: CASSAPQGFNTGELFF; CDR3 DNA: TGTGCCAGCAGCGCTCCACAGGGATTTAACACCGGGGAGCTGTTTTTT
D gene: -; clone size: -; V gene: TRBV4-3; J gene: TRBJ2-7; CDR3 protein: CASSQDLGGGYEQYF; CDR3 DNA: TGCGCCAGCAGCCAAGATTTGGGAGGTGGGTACGAGCAGTACTTC
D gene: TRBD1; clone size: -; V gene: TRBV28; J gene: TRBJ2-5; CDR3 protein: CASSPPPRGETQYF; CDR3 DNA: TGTGCCAGCAGTCCACCCCCCAGGGGGGAGACCCAGTACTTC
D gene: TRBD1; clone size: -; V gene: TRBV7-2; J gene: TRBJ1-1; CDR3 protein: CASSYPTGGRTEAFF; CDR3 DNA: TGTGCCAGCAGCTACCCGACAGGGGGGAGAACTGAAGCTTTCTTT
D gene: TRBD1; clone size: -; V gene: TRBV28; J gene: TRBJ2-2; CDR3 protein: CASSSGQGDTGELFF; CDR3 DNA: TGTGCCAGCAGTAGCGGACAGGGGGACACCGGGGAGCTGTTTTTT
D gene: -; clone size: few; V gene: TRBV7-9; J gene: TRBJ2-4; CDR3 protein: CASSFNENIQYF; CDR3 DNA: TGTGCCAGCAGCTTCAATGAAAACATTCAGTACTTC
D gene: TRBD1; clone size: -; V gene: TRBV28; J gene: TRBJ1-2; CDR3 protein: CASSLPQGADAGYGYTF; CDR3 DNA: TGTGCCAGCAGTTTACCCCAGGGGGCGGATGCGGGCTATGGCTACACCTTC
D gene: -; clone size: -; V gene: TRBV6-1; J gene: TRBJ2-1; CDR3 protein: CASSEALISYNEQFF; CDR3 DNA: TGTGCCAGCAGTGAAGCCCTTATCTCCTACAATGAGCAGTTCTTC
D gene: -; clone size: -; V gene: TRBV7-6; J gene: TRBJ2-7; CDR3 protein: CASSLEGLNEQYF; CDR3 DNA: TGTGCCAGCAGCTTAGAGGGACTCAACGAGCAGTACTTC
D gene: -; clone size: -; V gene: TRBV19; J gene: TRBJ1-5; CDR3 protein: CASDAWTVTMQPQHF; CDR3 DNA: TGTGCCAGCGACGCCTGGACAGTTACTATGCAGCCCCAGCATTTT
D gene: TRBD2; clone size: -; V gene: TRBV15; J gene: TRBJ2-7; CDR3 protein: CATSRVASGATYEQYF; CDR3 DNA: TGTGCCACCAGCAGAGTTGCTAGCGGAGCCACCTACGAGCAGTACTTC
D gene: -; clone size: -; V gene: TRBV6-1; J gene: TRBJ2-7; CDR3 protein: CASSEGTLPYEQYF; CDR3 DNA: TGTGCCAGCAGTGAAGGGACACTGCCCTACGAGCAGTACTTC
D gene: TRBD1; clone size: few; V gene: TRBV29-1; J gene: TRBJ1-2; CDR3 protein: CSVLGTGNYGYTF; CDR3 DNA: TGCAGCGTTCTCGGGACAGGGAACTATGGCTACACCTTC
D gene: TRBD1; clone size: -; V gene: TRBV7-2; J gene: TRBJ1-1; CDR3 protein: CASSFQGDTEAFF; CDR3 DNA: TGTGCCAGCAGCTTCCAGGGGGACACTGAAGCTTTCTTT
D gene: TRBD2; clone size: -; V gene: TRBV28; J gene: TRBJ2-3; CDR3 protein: CASSLGTRSLLDTQYF; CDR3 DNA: TGTGCCAGCAGTTTAGGGACTAGGTCCCTCCTAGATACGCAGTATTTT
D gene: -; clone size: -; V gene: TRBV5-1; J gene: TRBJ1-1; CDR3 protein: CASSRLGQENTEAFF; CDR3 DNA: TGCGCCAGCAGCAGATTGGGTCAGGAGAACACTGAAGCTTTCTTT